Presented here are 28 T cell receptor beta chains from one specimen sequenced in a study of blood T cell repertoires in COVID-19. The protocol was immunoSEQ multiplex PCR, while the TCRdb copy is restricted to in-frame clones and leaves out a portion. This table holds about 250,000 clones, roughly 85% found once. Sequenced input: peripheral blood. These receptors all stem from a woman aged 25 to 39 with active or convalescent COVID-19.

V is TRBV6-5 and J is TRBJ1-1; D unclear. CDR3 length equals 14 residues. Germline assignment: CDR1 MNHEY and CDR2 SVGAGI. Trimming cost V 2 bases and J 5 bases, with 12 bases left between them. DNA of the CDR3: TGTGCCAGCAGTTACCGACGGGGTATGACTGAAGCTTTCTTT. As protein: CASSYRRGMTEAFF.

The J gene is TRBJ2-3, the V gene TRBV6-2 or TRBV6-3; 7 bases match TRBD1. The germline V gene has CDR1 MNHEY and CDR2 SVGEGT. This CDR3 is built from 15 residues. The V gene end was trimmed by 5 bases and the J gene end by 2 bases; junction bases not matched to a gene: 7. The DNA for the CDR3 is TGTGCCAGCAGTCCACGGGACAGATCCACAGATACGCAGTATTTT. This codes for CASSPRDRSTDTQYF.

The chain employs TRBV7-2 and TRBJ2-7, with D unresolved. This CDR3 is built from 13 residues. Trimming cost V 5 bases and J 4 bases, with 12 bases left between them. CDR1 is SGHTA and CDR2 is FQGNSA in the germline V gene. The CDR3 coding sequence is TGTGCCAGCAGCCCCGGGTTAAGGTACGAGCAGTACTTC. Its translation is CASSPGLRYEQYF.

The table lists this clone with a count of one. The V gene is TRBV27, the J gene TRBJ1-2, with 7 bases matching TRBD1. The CDR3 length is 13 residues. V gave up 5 bases and J gave up 4 bases; unmatched junction bases: 4. Germline V lookup: CDR1 MNHEY, CDR2 SMNVEV (reference sequence). The CDR3 DNA follows: TGTGCCAGCAGTCCCCGGGACAGCTATGGCTACACCTTC. Protein sequence: CASSPRDSYGYTF.

The sample holds a few counts of this clone. The chain uses TRBV28 and TRBJ1-5, with D maybe TRBD1 (5 bases). The CDR3 loop spans 13 amino acids. With 2 bases removed from V and 6 bases from J, the gap between germline ends came to 8 bases. Germline loops: CDR1 MDHEN, CDR2 SYDVKM. This chain's CDR3 is CASSLDSLQPQHF. CDR3 nucleotides: TGTGCCAGCAGTTTAGACAGTCTTCAGCCCCAGCATTTT. Full variable domain (remainder filled in from reference TRBV28 and TRBJ1-5): DVKVTQSSRYLVKRTGEKVFLECVQDMDHENMFWYRQDPGLGLRLIYFSYDVKMKEKGDIPEGYSVSREKKERFSLILESASTNQTSMYLCASSLDSLQPQHFGDGTRLSIL.

This chain connects TRBV3-1 (or the pseudogene TRBV3-2) to TRBJ2-7; the D gene is possibly TRBD1 (6 bases). CDR3 length equals 14 residues. Germline CDR1 and CDR2: LGHDT and YNNKEL (reference sequence). Trimming shortened V by 3 bases and J by 6 bases, and 15 bases separated the two germline ends. The chain's CDR3 is CASSQTGGTTEQYF. Here the CDR3 DNA reads TGTGCCAGCAGCCAGACAGGCGGTACGACCGAGCAGTACTTC.

The V call is TRBV4-2, the J call TRBJ2-1; the match to TRBD1 covers 11 bases. Germline trimming cut 1 base from V and 12 bases from J; bases unmatched to any gene: 11. The CDR3 is 16 amino acids. Germline CDR1 is LGHNA and CDR2 is YNFKEQ. This CDR3 is CASSQVAGQGEFPQFF. The CDR3 nucleotides are TGTGCCAGCAGCCAAGTGGCGGGACAGGGGGAATTTCCGCAGTTCTTC.

This sequence joins TRBV5-6 and TRBJ2-2; D is perhaps TRBD2 (6 bases). Germline CDR1 is SGHDT and CDR2 is YYEEEE. The CDR3 has 13 amino acids. V lost 1 base to trimming and J lost 7 bases, with 8 bases between them. The CDR3, as DNA: TGTGCCAGCAGCTTGTCCGGGGGCGGGGAGCTGTTTTTT. Translating it yields CASSLSGGGELFF.

The chain recombines TRBV4-3 with TRBJ2-1; D possibly corresponds to TRBD2 (6 bases). The germline V gene has CDR1 LGHNA and CDR2 YSLEER. Between the trimmed V and J ends, which lost 0 bases and 3 bases, there was a span of 9 bases. The CDR3 loop spans 15 amino acids. CDR3 loop: CASSQDWRGYNEQFF. The CDR3 coding sequence is TGCGCCAGCAGCCAAGATTGGAGGGGCTACAATGAGCAGTTCTTC.

Worth noting for this clone: A read error may account for a junction end that differs from germline. V is TRBV6-1 and J is TRBJ2-7; TRBD2 matches 8 bases. Germline V gene lookup returns CDR1 MNHNS and CDR2 SASEGT. The CDR3 is 15 residues long. Here the CDR3 reads CASSKAGASSYEQYF. The DNA for the CDR3 is TGTGCCAGCAGTAAAGCGGGGGCAAGCTCCTACGAGCAGTACTTC.

CDR3 region: CASSSRTGGFGYTF. The CDR3 nucleotides read TGTGCCAGTAGTAGCCGGACAGGGGGCTTCGGCTACACCTTC. The genes are TRBV19 and TRBJ1-2; 11 bases are a match to TRBD1. CDR1 LNHDA and CDR2 SQIVND come from the germline V gene (reference sequence). CDR3 size: 14 residues. J gave up 8 bases and V 4 bases, and 6 bases lay outside the gene matches.

The chain couples TRBV21-1 to TRBJ1-1; no check of the table's D call, TRBD1, against the DNA was made. TRBV21-1 corresponds to a pseudogene. This CDR3 has 16 amino acids. This CDR3 is CASSNLMTGFVVEAFF. The CDR3 DNA sequence: TGTGCCAGCAGCAACCTAATGACAGGGTTTGTGGTTGAAGCTTTCTTT.

This rearrangement joins TRBV6-5 to TRBJ1-2, with D maybe TRBD1 (5 bases). V shed 5 bases and J shed 3 bases, with 13 bases lying between them. Germline CDR1 reads MNHEY; CDR2 reads SVGAGI. This CDR3 spans 14 amino acids. As DNA, the CDR3 is TGTGCCAGCAGTCCCAGGGAAGTCTACTATGGCTACACCTTC. Translation: CASSPREVYYGYTF.

V is TRBV28 and J is TRBJ2-1, with 8 bases identical to TRBD2. CDR3 length: 15 amino acids. V dropped 3 bases and J dropped 2; count of bases not matched to a gene: 3. The V gene's germline CDR1 is MDHEN and CDR2 SYDVKM. DNA for the CDR3: TGTGCCAGCAGTTTGGGCGGGGGGCCCTACAATGAGCAGTTCTTC. It is translated as CASSLGGGPYNEQFF.

This sequence joins TRBV5-1 and TRBJ1-1; 8 bases agree with TRBD1. Germline V gene sequence: CDR1 SGHRS, CDR2 YFSETQ. V lost 5 bases, J lost 4 bases, and 4 bases stayed unmatched. The CDR3 runs to 13 residues. The CDR3: CASSSQGATEAFF. In nucleotides, the CDR3 is TGCGCCAGCAGTAGTCAGGGGGCCACTGAAGCTTTCTTT.

The genes are TRBV7-2 and TRBJ1-4, with 7 nucleotides matching TRBD1. Trimming at V came to 5 bases and at J to 7 bases, leaving 7 bases not matched to a gene. In germline, CDR1 is SGHTA, CDR2 FQGNSA. The CDR3 sequence is 14 residues long. The CDR3 is CASSGQDGPEKLFF. Written as DNA, the CDR3 is TGTGCCAGCAGCGGACAGGATGGACCTGAAAAACTGTTTTTT.

This chain connects TRBV27 to TRBJ2-5; a possible D gene is TRBD2 (5 bases). The CDR3 spans 14 residues. The V and J ends lost 1 base and 4 bases respectively, with 10 bases between them. Germline assignment: CDR1 MNHEY and CDR2 SMNVEV (reference sequence). DNA for the CDR3: TGTGCCAGCAGTTTATGGAGGTTCGGAGAGACCCAGTACTTC. Residues: CASSLWRFGETQYF.

This clone was recorded only once. The genes are TRBV29-1 and TRBJ2-1, with D possibly being TRBD2 (7 bases). Germline CDR1 and CDR2: SQVTM and ANQGSEA. There are 14 residues in the CDR3. With 4 bases removed from V and 6 bases from J, the gap between germline ends came to 16 bases. The CDR3 region has the DNA TGCAGCGTTGTTAAGGGGGGGGGCGGCAATGAGCAGTTCTTC. It encodes CSVVKGGGGNEQFF.

This clone was detected once. As DNA, the CDR3 is TGTGCCAGCAGGTCCGACAGGTTAAATGGCTACACCTTC. This sequence encodes CASRSDRLNGYTF. The V and J genes are TRBV27 and TRBJ1-2, with D perhaps matching TRBD1 (6 bases). With 6 bases removed from V and 6 bases from J, the gap between germline ends came to 14 bases. There are 13 residues in the CDR3. CDR1 is MNHEY and CDR2 is SMNVEV in the germline V gene (reference sequence).

The chain employs TRBV3-1 (or the pseudogene TRBV3-2) and TRBJ2-1; 7 bases agree with TRBD2. CDR1 LGHDT and CDR2 YNNKEL come from the germline V gene (reference sequence). Trimming removed 4 bases from V and 5 bases from J; junction bases left unmatched: 5. The CDR3 covers 14 residues. For the CDR3, the DNA is TGTGCCAGCAGCCTCGACGCGGGGGACAATGAGCAGTTCTTC. It is translated as CASSLDAGDNEQFF.

The chain joins TRBV14 to TRBJ1-4; D unresolved. Germline CDR1 is SGHDN and CDR2 is FVKESK. Deletions cut 1 base from V and 8 bases from J, with 5 bases between. CDR3 length equals 12 residues. Here the CDR3 DNA reads TGTGCCAGCAGCCAAGTGAGGGAAAAACTGTTTTTT. Protein: CASSQVREKLFF.

V and J are TRBV14 and TRBJ2-6; D might be TRBD1 (5 bases). The V and J ends lost 0 bases and 7 bases respectively, with 13 bases between them. Looked up from germline, CDR1 is SGHDN and CDR2 is FVKESK. There are 16 residues in the CDR3. The CDR3 DNA reads TGTGCCAGCAGCCAAGATGACAGTCTGAGAGCCAACGTCCTGACTTTC. Protein: CASSQDDSLRANVLTF.

The chain carries TRBV15 and TRBJ2-5; 12 positions agree with TRBD2. Losses at the gene ends were 3 bases for V and 5 bases for J; bases not matched to a gene: 10. This CDR3 comprises 17 residues. CDR1 is LNHNV, CDR2 YYDKDF, per germline (reference sequence). Here the CDR3 reads CATSSSVLAGGWETQYF. The DNA for the CDR3 is TGTGCCACCAGCAGCAGCGTACTAGCGGGGGGTTGGGAGACCCAGTACTTC.

The chain joins TRBV5-1 to TRBJ1-2; 7 nucleotides line up with TRBD1. Germline CDR1 is SGHRS and CDR2 is YFSETQ. With 0 bases clipped from V and 1 base from J, the junction kept 3 bases outside the gene matches. This CDR3 comprises 15 residues. This CDR3 is CASSLGGGLNYGYTF. DNA for the CDR3: TGCGCCAGCAGCTTGGGAGGGGGCCTTAACTATGGCTACACCTTC.

Of note for this clone: Other DNA sequences in this sample translate to the same CDR3. The genes are TRBV19 and TRBJ1-5; D is perhaps TRBD1 (6 bases). Trimming stripped 7 bases from V and 4 bases from J, with 14 bases between. There are 14 residues in the CDR3. Looked up from germline, CDR1 is LNHDA and CDR2 is SQIVND (reference sequence). The CDR3 sequence: CASTPTGSNQPQHF. CDR3 sequence (DNA): TGTGCCAGTACCCCTACAGGGAGTAATCAGCCCCAGCATTTT. Based on the CDR3 plus reference TRBV19 and TRBJ1-5, the full variable domain is DGGITQSPKYLFRKEGQNVTLSCEQNLNHDAMYWYRQDPGQGLRLIYYSQIVNDFQKGDIAEGYSVSREKKESFPLTVTSAQKNPTAFYLCASTPTGSNQPQHFGDGTRLSIL.

The gene calls are TRBV7-9 and TRBJ1-2; D is uncertain. Germline CDR1 reads SEHNR; CDR2 reads FQNEAQ (reference sequence). V was pared by 1 base and J by 1 base, with 10 bases between. The length of the CDR3 is 15 residues. The CDR3 nucleotides are TGTGCCAGCAGCTTAGTTCCCGAGTTTAACTATGGCTACACCTTC. This translates into CASSLVPEFNYGYTF.

The chain uses TRBV5-1 and TRBJ1-1; D uncertain. The CDR3 runs to 15 residues. Per germline, CDR1 SGHRS and CDR2 YFSETQ. The V and J ends lost 0 bases and 0 bases respectively, with 9 bases between them. DNA for the CDR3: TGCGCCAGCAGCTTGGTAGGCAGGCTGAACACTGAAGCTTTCTTT. It translates to CASSLVGRLNTEAFF. Combining the CDR3 with reference TRBV5-1 and TRBJ1-1 gives the whole variable domain KAGVTQTPRYLIKTRGQQVTLSCSPISGHRSVSWYQQTPGQGLQFLFEYFSETQRNKGNFPGRFSGRQFSNSRSEMNVSTLELGDSALYLCASSLVGRLNTEAFFGQGTRLTVV.

Points on this clone: Germline is not matched at one junction end, which may reflect a read error. The chain carries TRBV7-7 and TRBJ2-5; tentatively, D is TRBD2 (7 bases). The germline V gene encodes CDR1 SSHAT and CDR2 FNYEAQ (reference sequence). The CDR3 has 17 amino acids. The CDR3 loop reads CASSEGTTGQLRETQYF. CDR3 coding DNA: TGTGCTAGCAGCGAGGGGACTACCGGACAGCTACGGGAGACCCAGTACTTC.